One and the same sample provided the 11 T cell receptor beta chains below, sequenced in a study of blood T cell repertoires in COVID-19 (dated by TCRdb to the early 2020s). Libraries were built with the immunoSEQ multiplex PCR assay. TCRdb limited this immuneACCESS table to in-frame rearrangements with V and J called. A share of clones is missing; checked studies link under half to unresolved V genes, and the rest is unexplained. This sample holds about 72,000 clones; about 90% were observed only once. The leading ten clones occupy 6% to 8% of the sample. Sequenced input: peripheral blood. The receptors derive from a human donor in a cohort sampled during active COVID-19.

The chain couples TRBV2 to TRBJ1-6, with 7 bases lining up with TRBD1. V dropped 6 bases and J dropped 4; count of bases not matched to a gene: 6. Per the germline V gene, CDR1 is SNHLY and CDR2 is FYNNEI. The CDR3 has 15 residues. CDR3 nucleotide sequence: TGTGCCAGCAGCCCGGGACAGACTTATAATTCACCCCTCCACTTT. Translated: CASSPGQTYNSPLHF.

The chain links TRBV9 to TRBJ2-2; no firm D call. This CDR3 spans 13 amino acids. Germline assignment: CDR1 SGDLS and CDR2 YYNGEE. The V and J ends lost 3 bases and 5 bases respectively, with 8 bases between them. The CDR3 spells CASSATVTGELFF. DNA of the CDR3: TGTGCCAGCAGCGCTACAGTGACCGGGGAGCTGTTTTTT.

This clone came up once. J is TRBJ2-7 and V is TRBV5-1, with 7 bases that match TRBD2. The CDR3 is 13 amino acids. V lost 2 bases, J lost 4 bases, and 3 bases stayed unmatched. The germline CDR1 and CDR2 sequences are SGHRS and YFSETQ. The CDR3 region is CASSLGTTYEQYF. The CDR3 nucleotides are TGCGCCAGCAGCTTAGGGACTACATACGAGCAGTACTTC.

This clone was seen only once. The chain joins TRBV2 to TRBJ1-1; D remains unclear. V dropped 7 bases and J dropped 0 bases, with 12 bases sitting between them. CDR3 length: 14 amino acids. Per germline, CDR1 SNHLY and CDR2 FYNNEI. The CDR3 nucleotides read TGTGCCAGCATACCGGGAAGACTGAACACTGAAGCTTTCTTT. Amino acid sequence: CASIPGRLNTEAFF. Combining the CDR3 with reference TRBV2 and TRBJ1-1 gives the whole variable domain EPEVTQTPSHQVTQMGQEVILRCVPISNHLYFYWYRQILGQKVEFLVSFYNNEISEKSEIFDDQFSVERPDGSNFTLKIRSTKLEDSAMYFCASIPGRLNTEAFFGQGTRLTVV.

The V gene is TRBV19, the J gene TRBJ1-1; D ambiguous. The CDR3 length is 13 residues. With 7 bases removed from V and 0 bases from J, the gap between germline ends came to 9 bases. Germline V lookup: CDR1 LNHDA, CDR2 SQIVND (reference sequence). The CDR3 here is CASTLTLNTEAFF. CDR3 in DNA: TGTGCCAGTACCCTGACACTGAACACTGAAGCTTTCTTT.

This clone was observed a few times. J is TRBJ1-3 and V is TRBV3-1 (or the pseudogene TRBV3-2); D gene unclear. Germline lookup yields CDR1 LGHDT and CDR2 YNNKEL (reference sequence). The CDR3 is 12 residues long. Trimming pared 4 bases from V and 8 bases from J, leaving 9 bases between. The CDR3 loop reads CASSRGIYTIYF. The CDR3 DNA is TGTGCCAGCAGCCGCGGAATCTACACCATATATTTT.

The chain employs TRBV4-3 and TRBJ2-7; 11 nucleotides line up with TRBD2. This CDR3 region has 15 residues. Germline CDR1 reads LGHNA; CDR2 reads YSLEER. The J segment lost 9 bases and the V segment lost 1 base, leaving 8 bases of the junction unmatched. The chain's CDR3 is CASSQVSSGGAVQYF. The CDR3 region has the DNA TGCGCCAGCAGCCAAGTTAGTAGCGGGGGGGCTGTGCAGTACTTC.

This clone occurred once. J is TRBJ1-2 and V is TRBV2; 8 positions agree with TRBD1. The CDR3 totals 13 residues. Germline assignment: CDR1 SNHLY and CDR2 FYNNEI. With V trimmed by 1 base and J by 7 bases, 2 bases remained unmatched. CDR3 residues: CASSEVRGPGYTF. The CDR3 nucleotides read TGTGCCAGCAGTGAAGTCAGGGGGCCTGGCTACACCTTC.

The chain combines TRBV20-1 with TRBJ1-1, with no clear D. This CDR3 is 11 amino acids long. The germline CDR1 and CDR2 sequences are DFQATT and SNEGSKA (reference sequence). With 7 bases removed from V and 1 base from J, the gap between germline ends came to 7 bases. The CDR3 sequence: CSVAGNTEAFF. DNA for the CDR3: TGCAGTGTTGCGGGGAACACTGAAGCTTTCTTT.

This chain joins TRBV5-6 and TRBJ2-1; 8 bases agree with TRBD1. J was trimmed by 10 bases and V by 3 bases; bases with no gene match: 15. This CDR3 has 16 amino acids. Germline CDR1 SGHDT, CDR2 YYEEEE. CDR3 region: CASSSPGTGMYREQFF. CDR3 bases: TGTGCCAGCAGCTCGCCCGGGACAGGTATGTACCGCGAGCAGTTCTTC.

The genes are TRBV18 and TRBJ1-2; D is perhaps TRBD1 (5 bases). Germline CDR1 reads KGHSH; CDR2 reads LQKENI. This CDR3 comprises 15 residues. The V end lost 2 bases, the J end lost 4 bases, and 14 bases lay between the germline ends. CDR3 amino acids: CASSPGQGSLYGYTF. CDR3 bases: TGTGCCAGCTCACCAGGGCAGGGTTCTCTCTATGGCTACACCTTC.